Shown below are 31 T cell receptor beta chains from a single sample sequenced in a study of blood T cell repertoires in COVID-19. Data came from immunoSEQ multiplex PCR; TCRdb stores just in-frame clones and leaves some out. The sample records about 270,000 clones, around 82% being singletons. The specimen was peripheral blood. These receptors were taken from a woman aged 18 to 35 with acute or convalescent COVID-19.

Details on this clone: A junction end diverges from the germline sequence, so it may reflect a read error. The chain is built from TRBV19 and TRBJ2-7, with D unresolved. Germline assignment: CDR1 LNHDA and CDR2 SQIVND (reference sequence). The CDR3 is 15 residues long. This CDR3 is CAKNRGPKSSHEQYF. Here the CDR3 DNA reads TGTGCCAAGAATCGCGGTCCAAAATCCTCCCACGAGCAGTACTTC.

The genes are TRBV10-2 and TRBJ2-1, with 11 bases identical to TRBD2. This CDR3 contains 12 residues. Unmatched junction bases numbered 3, after V lost 7 bases and J lost 10 bases. Germline V gives CDR1 WSHSY, CDR2 SAAADI. Written as DNA, the CDR3 is TGCGCCAGCACCCTAGCGGGAGGCGAGCAGTTCTTC. It specifies CASTLAGGEQFF.

The V gene is TRBV19, the J gene TRBJ2-1; 10 nucleotides align to TRBD2. Germline V gives CDR1 LNHDA, CDR2 SQIVND (reference sequence). The CDR3 covers 18 residues. Trimming at V came to 2 bases and at J to 4 bases, leaving 11 bases not matched to a gene. The CDR3 DNA sequence: TGTGCCAGTAGTATAAGGGCTAGCGGGAGAACCCGGTACAATGAGCAGTTCTTC. Protein: CASSIRASGRTRYNEQFF. The full variable domain, its missing parts supplied by reference TRBV19 and TRBJ2-1, is DGGITQSPKYLFRKEGQNVTLSCEQNLNHDAMYWYRQDPGQGLRLIYYSQIVNDFQKGDIAEGYSVSREKKESFPLTVTSAQKNPTAFYLCASSIRASGRTRYNEQFFGPGTRLTVL.

The chain joins TRBV6-1 to TRBJ1-5; TRBD1 is a possible D gene (5 bases). This CDR3 has 16 amino acids. The V and J ends lost 1 base and 0 bases respectively, with 10 bases between them. CDR1 is MNHNS and CDR2 is SASEGT in the germline V gene. CDR3 in DNA: TGTGCCAGCAGTGAAGAGGGGTATTATAGCAATCAGCCCCAGCATTTT. Residues: CASSEEGYYSNQPQHF.

The V gene is TRBV6-5, the J gene TRBJ1-2, with D perhaps TRBD1 (6 bases). The V and J ends lost 7 bases and 1 base respectively, with 16 bases between them. Germline CDR1 MNHEY, CDR2 SVGAGI. The CDR3 runs to 15 residues. CDR3 amino acids: CASTLGGAHNYGYTF. In DNA, the CDR3 is TGTGCCAGCACCTTGGGGGGGGCACATAACTATGGCTACACCTTC.

The CDR3 region is CASSLGAETQYF. For the CDR3, the DNA is TGTGCCAGCAGCTTAGGGGCGGAGACCCAGTACTTC. This chain links TRBV11-3 with TRBJ2-5; D ambiguous. The V gene lost 1 base and the J gene lost 5 bases, with 5 bases spanning the gap. The germline gives CDR1 SGHNT, CDR2 YENEEA. The CDR3 consists of 12 residues.

This clone was seen a handful of times. This rearrangement joins TRBV7-6 to TRBJ2-7; 10 bases are a match to TRBD2. Trimming cost V 2 bases and J 3 bases; bases outside gene matches: 4. CDR1 and CDR2 from the germline V gene are SGHVS and FNYEAQ. CDR3 length: 15 amino acids. CDR3 nucleotides: TGTGCCAGCAGCTTACGCCTAGCGGGAGTCTACGAGCAGTACTTC. Its translation: CASSLRLAGVYEQYF.

V usage is TRBV10-1 and J usage is TRBJ1-1; a possible D gene is TRBD1 (5 bases). Germline assignment: CDR1 WNHNN and CDR2 SYGVQD (reference sequence). This CDR3 region has 13 residues. The germline V and J ends were trimmed by 3 bases and 11 bases, with 16 bases remaining between them. The CDR3 sequence is CASSERSQGKAFF. The CDR3 bases are TGCGCCAGCAGTGAAAGGTCCCAGGGAAAGGCTTTCTTT.

V is TRBV5-1 and J is TRBJ2-7, with D perhaps matching TRBD1 (6 bases). V was cut by 4 bases and J by 5 bases, with 16 bases left in between. CDR1 and CDR2 from the germline V gene are SGHRS and YFSETQ. The CDR3 totals 14 residues. CDR3 in amino acids: CASSLINRQDEQYF. CDR3 DNA sequence: TGCGCCAGCAGCCTTATAAACCGACAGGACGAGCAGTACTTC.

The V call is TRBV30, the J call TRBJ2-2, with D hard to call. The V gene lost 0 bases and the J gene lost 1 base, with 9 bases spanning the gap. The CDR3 length is 15 residues. Germline V gene lookup returns CDR1 GTSNPN and CDR2 SVGIG (reference sequence). For the CDR3, the DNA is TGTGCCTGGAGTGTACAGAGCAGGAACACCGGGGAGCTGTTTTTT. Protein: CAWSVQSRNTGELFF.

The rearrangement joins TRBV12-5 to TRBJ2-3; 9 bases map to TRBD1. The CDR3 has 17 amino acids. CDR1 and CDR2 from the germline V gene are LGHNT and FRNRAP. The V segment lost 7 bases and the J segment 0 bases; nucleotides outside the gene matches: 11. The CDR3 loop reads CASATGRTGESTDTQYF. DNA for the CDR3: TGTGCTAGTGCAACTGGCCGGACAGGGGAAAGCACAGATACGCAGTATTTT.

This sequence joins TRBV3-1 (or the pseudogene TRBV3-2) and TRBJ2-5; 8 bases are a match to TRBD1. The CDR3 has 16 amino acids. V lost 3 bases, J lost 2 bases, and 8 bases stayed unmatched. Per the germline V gene, CDR1 is LGHDT and CDR2 is YNNKEL (reference sequence). The CDR3 coding sequence is TGTGCCAGCAGCCAGGTGGACAGGGTAGAACAAGAGACCCAGTACTTC. This sequence encodes CASSQVDRVEQETQYF.

This chain links TRBV27 with TRBJ1-3; perhaps TRBD1 as D (6 bases). The length of the CDR3 is 14 residues. Germline V lookup: CDR1 MNHEY, CDR2 SMNVEV (reference sequence). The V end was cut by 6 bases, the J end by 1 base, with 10 bases between. As DNA, the CDR3 is TGTGCCAGCAGAGAAACAGGGTCTGGAAACACCATATATTTT. Its translation: CASRETGSGNTIYF.

The chain carries TRBV19 and TRBJ1-4; D call uncertain. Trimming took 7 bases from V and 0 from J, leaving 9 bases between them. Germline V lookup: CDR1 LNHDA, CDR2 SQIVND (reference sequence). CDR3 length: 14 residues. This CDR3 reads CASTEGSTNEKLFF. CDR3 in DNA: TGTGCCAGTACTGAGGGCTCAACTAATGAAAAACTGTTTTTT. The full variable domain, in which reference TRBV19 and TRBJ1-4 provide the parts outside the CDR3, is DGGITQSPKYLFRKEGQNVTLSCEQNLNHDAMYWYRQDPGQGLRLIYYSQIVNDFQKGDIAEGYSVSREKKESFPLTVTSAQKNPTAFYLCASTEGSTNEKLFFGSGTQLSVL.

The chain carries TRBV4-3 and TRBJ1-4; no definite D call. The CDR3 has 16 residues. Germline CDR1 is LGHNA and CDR2 is YSLEER. Trimming took off 0 bases at V and 5 bases at J, with 13 bases between the two ends. CDR3 amino acids: CASSQDGDRPNEKLFF. Written as DNA, the CDR3 is TGCGCCAGCAGCCAAGATGGAGACCGACCAAATGAAAAACTGTTTTTT.

The genes are TRBV21-1 and TRBJ2-7; the DNA was not used to check the table's D call, TRBD2. TRBV21-1 is a listed pseudogene. The CDR3 has 18 residues. The CDR3 DNA reads as TGTGCCAGCAGCGAAAATATCCGGGCTGCTAGCGGGCCCTACGAGCAGTACTTC. This gives the protein CASSENIRAASGPYEQYF.

The V call is TRBV27, the J call TRBJ2-5; a possible D gene is TRBD1 (6 bases). V was pared by 5 bases and J by 7 bases, with 17 bases between. The germline CDR1 and CDR2 sequences are MNHEY and SMNVEV (reference sequence). The CDR3 runs 14 residues. The CDR3 DNA is TGTGCCAGCAGTACTCGACAGGACCTGGGGACCCAGTACTTC. It specifies CASSTRQDLGTQYF.

This clone was observed a single time. The gene calls are TRBV12-5 and TRBJ2-7, with 7 bases matching TRBD1. Germline V lookup: CDR1 LGHNT, CDR2 FRNRAP. The CDR3 has 15 residues. With 1 base clipped from V and 5 bases from J, the junction kept 8 bases outside the gene matches. CDR3 in DNA: TGTGCTAGTGGTTTGGCGAACTTAACAGGGGACGAGCAGTACTTC. Encoded protein: CASGLANLTGDEQYF.

This rearrangement joins TRBV5-1 to TRBJ2-3; D perhaps matches TRBD1 (5 bases). Germline-derived CDR1 and CDR2 are SGHRS and YFSETQ. There are 16 residues in the CDR3. Between the trimmed V and J ends, which lost 0 bases and 2 bases, there was a span of 13 bases. CDR3 nucleotides: TGCGCCAGCAGCTTGGATAGGGGCAGTTCCACAGATACGCAGTATTTT. Translated, it gives CASSLDRGSSTDTQYF.

The V gene is TRBV18, the J gene TRBJ2-3; 12 bases fit TRBD2. This CDR3 is 18 amino acids long. Germline V lookup: CDR1 KGHSH, CDR2 LQKENI. Trimming took 6 bases from V and 0 from J; bases not matched to a gene: 10. This chain's CDR3 is CASSQLAGGPSSTDTQYF. Here the CDR3 DNA reads TGTGCCAGCTCGCAGCTAGCGGGAGGGCCCTCGAGCACAGATACGCAGTATTTT. The full variable domain, its missing parts supplied by reference TRBV18 and TRBJ2-3, is NAGVMQNPRHLVRRRGQEARLRCSPMKGHSHVYWYRQLPEEGLKFMVYLQKENIIDESGMPKERFSAEFPKEGPSILRIQQVVRGDSAAYFCASSQLAGGPSSTDTQYFGPGTRLTVL.

The rearrangement uses TRBV10-1 and TRBJ1-1, with unresolved D. CDR1 is WNHNN and CDR2 is SYGVQD in the germline V gene (reference sequence). V shed 6 bases and J shed 5 bases, with 10 bases lying between them. The CDR3 has 12 residues. CDR3 sequence reads: CASSREGTEAFF. CDR3 coding DNA: TGCGCCAGCAGCCGGGAGGGAACTGAAGCTTTCTTT.

The V gene is TRBV19, the J gene TRBJ2-1; a weak D match, TRBD2 (6 bases). Germline lookup yields CDR1 LNHDA and CDR2 SQIVND (reference sequence). This CDR3 is 15 amino acids long. V gave up 10 bases and J gave up 3 bases, with 19 bases separating them. In DNA form, the CDR3 reads TGTGCCACCGCCCATAGCGGTGAGGTCTACAATGAGCAGTTCTTC. Protein product: CATAHSGEVYNEQFF.

The chain links TRBV6-5 to TRBJ1-6; 10 positions agree with TRBD1. V lost 2 bases to trimming and J lost 10 bases; unmatched junction nucleotides: 5. Per germline, CDR1 MNHEY and CDR2 SVGAGI. There are 15 residues in the CDR3. The CDR3 protein is CASSYESDRGSPLHF. CDR3 coding DNA: TGTGCCAGCAGTTACGAATCGGACAGGGGGTCACCCCTCCACTTT.

The gene calls are TRBV5-1 and TRBJ2-1; no clear D gene. V shed 3 bases and J shed 8 bases, with 15 bases lying between them. CDR1 is SGHRS and CDR2 is YFSETQ in the germline V gene. The CDR3 covers 14 residues. The CDR3 DNA follows: TGCGCCAGCAGCTCACGGCCGACCGGAGATGAGCAGTTCTTC. It specifies CASSSRPTGDEQFF.

This rearrangement joins TRBV3-1 (or the pseudogene TRBV3-2) to TRBJ2-7, with 8 nucleotides matching TRBD2. V shed 5 bases and J 7 bases; nucleotides not matched to a gene: 13. Germline loops: CDR1 LGHDT, CDR2 YNNKEL (reference sequence). CDR3 length: 15 residues. CDR3 DNA: TGTGCCAGCAGCGCCCGGGGTAGCGGGAATAAGGAGCAGTACTTC. This codes for CASSARGSGNKEQYF.

V usage is TRBV30 and J usage is TRBJ2-5; 7 bases match TRBD2. CDR1 GTSNPN and CDR2 SVGIG come from the germline V gene (reference sequence). This CDR3 comprises 16 residues. Unmatched junction bases numbered 15, after V lost 3 bases and J lost 5 bases. CDR3 protein: CAWSLFRGRGEETQYF. Here the CDR3 DNA reads TGTGCCTGGAGCCTCTTCCGCGGGAGAGGGGAGGAGACCCAGTACTTC.

To note about this clone: Other DNA sequences in this specimen translate into the identical CDR3. The genes are TRBV18 and TRBJ1-5, with D uncertain. Germline CDR1 and CDR2: KGHSH and LQKENI. Trimming shortened V by 2 bases and J by 0 bases, and 11 bases separated the two germline ends. The CDR3 is 16 residues long. The CDR3 reads CASSPRPGNSNQPQHF. In nucleotides, the CDR3 is TGTGCCAGCTCACCAAGGCCAGGTAATAGCAATCAGCCCCAGCATTTT.

The CDR3 nucleotides are TGTGCCAGCAGTTTGGGCGGGGCGCGGGTGAGGAACAATGAGCAGTTCTTC. Protein sequence: CASSLGGARVRNNEQFF. This chain joins TRBV28 and TRBJ2-1; TRBD2 is a possible D gene (6 bases). The CDR3 covers 17 residues. Trimming took 3 bases from V and 5 from J, leaving 20 bases between them. Germline-derived CDR1 and CDR2 are MDHEN and SYDVKM.

The chain joins TRBV15 to TRBJ1-4, with 10 nucleotides matching TRBD1. This CDR3 is built from 15 residues. CDR1 is LNHNV and CDR2 is YYDKDF in the germline V gene (reference sequence). Trimming removed 0 bases from V and 6 bases from J; junction bases left unmatched: 1. CDR3 amino acids: CATSREGTGDEKLFF. Here the CDR3 DNA reads TGTGCCACCAGCAGAGAAGGGACAGGGGATGAAAAACTGTTTTTT.

The chain combines TRBV18 with TRBJ2-7, with D tentatively TRBD1 (5 bases). Germline loops: CDR1 KGHSH, CDR2 LQKENI. Trimming took 7 bases from V and 3 from J, leaving 16 bases between them. The CDR3 runs 14 residues. CDR3 sequence (DNA): TGTGCCAGCTGCCCCGCAGGGTTCGTCTACGAGCAGTACTTC. This gives the protein CASCPAGFVYEQYF.

This chain connects TRBV11-2 to TRBJ1-2; the match to TRBD1 covers 7 bases. The CDR3 covers 15 residues. V dropped 1 base and J dropped 4; count of bases not matched to a gene: 6. CDR1 is SGHAT and CDR2 is FQNNGV in the germline V gene. CDR3 region: CASSLGQGIVYGYTF. The CDR3 DNA sequence: TGTGCCAGCAGCTTAGGACAGGGAATCGTCTATGGCTACACCTTC.